This is a list of T cell receptor beta chains from one sample in a study of blood T cell repertoires in COVID-19. Method: immunoSEQ multiplex PCR; TCRdb's copy keeps in-frame clones and lacks some. The table shows about 130,000 clones, with around nine tenths occurring only once. The sample comprised peripheral blood. The receptors were sampled from a man between 60 and 75 years old with COVID-19, enrolled during active disease. The CDR3 runs from the conserved cysteine through the conserved F or W. Fields, in order: CDR3 DNA, CDR3 protein, clone size, J gene, D gene, V gene. The D gene is left open where the match is weak. Clone sizes are given selectively: once, few, many, or a class where the clone is expanded.

CDR3nt: TGTGCCAGCAGGGGGGGTCCATCTGGGGCCAACGTCCTGACTTTC; CDR3aa: CASRGGPSGANVLTF; abundance: .; j_gene: TRBJ2-6; d_gene: .; v_gene: TRBV7-6
CDR3nt: TGTGCCAGCAGCTCCCGAGATATGACAGGGCTCGAGCAGTACTTC; CDR3aa: CASSSRDMTGLEQYF; abundance: .; j_gene: TRBJ2-7; d_gene: TRBD1; v_gene: TRBV13
CDR3nt: TGTGCCAGTAGAATAGGGGACAGGCTGAACACCGGGGAGCTGTTTTTT; CDR3aa: CASRIGDRLNTGELFF; abundance: .; j_gene: TRBJ2-2; d_gene: TRBD1; v_gene: TRBV19
CDR3nt: TGCAGCGCCGGCGGTGGGGACAGGGGTGCCGGGGAGCTGTTTTTT; CDR3aa: CSAGGGDRGAGELFF; abundance: .; j_gene: TRBJ2-2; d_gene: TRBD1; v_gene: TRBV29-1
CDR3nt: TGTGCCAGCAGCTTAGTCGAGGGATCACCCCTCCACTTT; CDR3aa: CASSLVEGSPLHF; abundance: .; j_gene: TRBJ1-6; d_gene: .; v_gene: TRBV7-8
CDR3nt: TGCGCCAGCAGCCAAGAGGTGTACATCACATACGGCTACACCTTC; CDR3aa: CASSQEVYITYGYTF; abundance: once; j_gene: TRBJ1-2; d_gene: .; v_gene: TRBV4-1
CDR3nt: TGTGCCAGTAGTATGAGTGCAGGGGGTTACCCCGGGGAGCTGTTTTTT; CDR3aa: CASSMSAGGYPGELFF; abundance: .; j_gene: TRBJ2-2; d_gene: TRBD1; v_gene: TRBV19
CDR3nt: TGTGCCAGTAGTTTCCTGACTAGCGGGAACACCGGGGAGCTGTTTTTT; CDR3aa: CASSFLTSGNTGELFF; abundance: .; j_gene: TRBJ2-2; d_gene: TRBD2; v_gene: TRBV19
CDR3nt: TGTGCCAGCAGCTTGTTCTATAGCAATCAGCCCCAGCATTTT; CDR3aa: CASSLFYSNQPQHF; abundance: .; j_gene: TRBJ1-5; d_gene: .; v_gene: TRBV5-5
CDR3nt: TGCAGCGTCGAAGGCGGCAGGGACTATGGCTACACCTTC; CDR3aa: CSVEGGRDYGYTF; abundance: once; j_gene: TRBJ1-2; d_gene: .; v_gene: TRBV29-1
CDR3nt: TGTGCCAGCTCACCAGAGGGTGCAGATAATGAAAAACTGTTTTTT; CDR3aa: CASSPEGADNEKLFF; abundance: .; j_gene: TRBJ1-4; d_gene: .; v_gene: TRBV18
CDR3nt: TGCGCCAGCAGCCAAGGGGTTCCCGGGACCGGAGGGAAAAACATTCAGTACTTC; CDR3aa: CASSQGVPGTGGKNIQYF; abundance: .; j_gene: TRBJ2-4; d_gene: .; v_gene: TRBV4-1
CDR3nt: TGTGCCAGCACGAAGGGGTTGGGCACTGAAGCTTTCTTT; CDR3aa: CASTKGLGTEAFF; abundance: .; j_gene: TRBJ1-1; d_gene: .; v_gene: TRBV6-5
CDR3nt: TGTGCCAGCAGCGTAAGCAGGGCCAACACTGAAGCTTTCTTT; CDR3aa: CASSVSRANTEAFF; abundance: .; j_gene: TRBJ1-1; d_gene: .; v_gene: TRBV9
CDR3nt: TGTGCCTGGCAGCTTCGGGGCTCCTACGAGCAGTACTTC; CDR3aa: CAWQLRGSYEQYF; abundance: .; j_gene: TRBJ2-7; d_gene: .; v_gene: TRBV30
CDR3nt: TGTGCCAGCAGCCCAACCGGACTAGCCATGACAGATACGCAGTATTTT; CDR3aa: CASSPTGLAMTDTQYF; abundance: .; j_gene: TRBJ2-3; d_gene: TRBD2; v_gene: TRBV7-2
CDR3nt: TGCGCCAGCAGTGGCGGGCGGAATTACAATGAGCAGTTCTTC; CDR3aa: CASSGGRNYNEQFF; abundance: once; j_gene: TRBJ2-1; d_gene: .; v_gene: TRBV10-1
CDR3nt: TGTGCCAGCAACCGGGAGATCACAGATACGCAGTATTTT; CDR3aa: CASNREITDTQYF; abundance: .; j_gene: TRBJ2-3; d_gene: .; v_gene: TRBV9
CDR3nt: TGTGCCAGCTCACCACCCGGGACTGACTACGAGCAGTACTTC; CDR3aa: CASSPPGTDYEQYF; abundance: .; j_gene: TRBJ2-7; d_gene: .; v_gene: TRBV18
CDR3nt: TGCAGCGTTGAAGATCCAGGCGGGAGCTCCTACGAGCAGTACTTC; CDR3aa: CSVEDPGGSSYEQYF; abundance: .; j_gene: TRBJ2-7; d_gene: TRBD2; v_gene: TRBV29-1
CDR3nt: TGTGCCAGCGGGGACAGCCCCTACGAGCAGTACTTC; CDR3aa: CASGDSPYEQYF; abundance: .; j_gene: TRBJ2-7; d_gene: TRBD1; v_gene: TRBV28
CDR3nt: TGTGCCAGCAGCGTAGCCCCCAGCCAGGGAGAGACCCAGTACTTC; CDR3aa: CASSVAPSQGETQYF; abundance: .; j_gene: TRBJ2-5; d_gene: .; v_gene: TRBV9
CDR3nt: TGTGCCAGCAGTTTCGACAGGGCAACCCAGCATTTT; CDR3aa: CASSFDRATQHF; abundance: .; j_gene: TRBJ1-5; d_gene: TRBD1; v_gene: TRBV12-3/TRBV12-4
CDR3nt: TGCGCCAGCAGCTTGACTAGCGGCTCCTACAATGAGCAGTTCTTC; CDR3aa: CASSLTSGSYNEQFF; abundance: few; j_gene: TRBJ2-1; d_gene: TRBD2; v_gene: TRBV5-1
CDR3nt: TGTGCCATCACGGACAATAGCAATCAGCCCCAGCATTTT; CDR3aa: CAITDNSNQPQHF; abundance: .; j_gene: TRBJ1-5; d_gene: .; v_gene: TRBV10-3
CDR3nt: TGTGCCAGCAGTGAGGGGCAGAACTACGAGCAGTACTTC; CDR3aa: CASSEGQNYEQYF; abundance: .; j_gene: TRBJ2-7; d_gene: .; v_gene: TRBV2
CDR3nt: TGTGCCAGCAGCGTAGGGTCCAGGGGCGATCAGCCCCAGCATTTT; CDR3aa: CASSVGSRGDQPQHF; abundance: .; j_gene: TRBJ1-5; d_gene: .; v_gene: TRBV9
CDR3nt: TGTGCCAGCAGCCTTACAGGGACATCGGCAGATACGCAGTATTTT; CDR3aa: CASSLTGTSADTQYF; abundance: .; j_gene: TRBJ2-3; d_gene: .; v_gene: TRBV7-3
CDR3nt: TGTGCCTGGAGTTCGGGACAGACGGCTTTCTTT; CDR3aa: CAWSSGQTAFF; abundance: once; j_gene: TRBJ1-1; d_gene: TRBD1; v_gene: TRBV30
CDR3nt: TGTGCCAGCAGCCCCCGGACAGGGCTGGATTCACCCCTCCACTTT; CDR3aa: CASSPRTGLDSPLHF; abundance: .; j_gene: TRBJ1-6; d_gene: TRBD1; v_gene: TRBV9
CDR3nt: TGTGCCAGCAGTATCCTAGCGGGAGGGCCCAATGAGCAGTTCTTC; CDR3aa: CASSILAGGPNEQFF; abundance: .; j_gene: TRBJ2-1; d_gene: TRBD2; v_gene: TRBV27
CDR3nt: TGTGCATTCGGGACTAGCGCCTACGAGCAGTACTTC; CDR3aa: CAFGTSAYEQYF; abundance: .; j_gene: TRBJ2-7; d_gene: TRBD2; v_gene: TRBV30
CDR3nt: TGTGCCAGTAGCTCGGGACATAGAGAGGGCTACACCTTC; CDR3aa: CASSSGHREGYTF; abundance: .; j_gene: TRBJ1-2; d_gene: .; v_gene: TRBV19
CDR3nt: TGTGCCAGCAGTTTATCGGGCCAGGGGAATCAGCCCCAGCATTTT; CDR3aa: CASSLSGQGNQPQHF; abundance: .; j_gene: TRBJ1-5; d_gene: .; v_gene: TRBV27
CDR3nt: TGTGCCAGCAGCTCCAGGGCGGATCTGGGGCGTGAGCAGTTCTTC; CDR3aa: CASSSRADLGREQFF; abundance: .; j_gene: TRBJ2-1; d_gene: .; v_gene: TRBV9
CDR3nt: TGTGCCAGCAGCTCTAGGGGTATCGGCAGGGGCAGCCTTGACGAGCAGTACTTC; CDR3aa: CASSSRGIGRGSLDEQYF; abundance: .; j_gene: TRBJ2-7; d_gene: .; v_gene: TRBV7-9
CDR3nt: TGTGCCAGCAGTTCGGGGAGGGCTGGGGCCAACGTCCTGACTTTC; CDR3aa: CASSSGRAGANVLTF; abundance: .; j_gene: TRBJ2-6; d_gene: TRBD2; v_gene: TRBV6-5
CDR3nt: TGTGCCACCAGTGATTGGGAGCGGGAGGCGGGCGATGAGCAGTTCTTC; CDR3aa: CATSDWEREAGDEQFF; abundance: medium-sized; j_gene: TRBJ2-1; d_gene: TRBD2; v_gene: TRBV24-1
CDR3nt: TGTGCCAGCAGCTTGGAGGGACAGAGGAACAATGAGCAGTTCTTC; CDR3aa: CASSLEGQRNNEQFF; abundance: .; j_gene: TRBJ2-1; d_gene: .; v_gene: TRBV11-3
CDR3nt: TGTGCCAGCAGTGTATACAATGAGCAGTTCTTC; CDR3aa: CASSVYNEQFF; abundance: .; j_gene: TRBJ2-1; d_gene: .; v_gene: TRBV28
CDR3nt: TGTGCCAGCAACGAAGGACAGTTGAACACTGAAGCTTTCTTT; CDR3aa: CASNEGQLNTEAFF; abundance: .; j_gene: TRBJ1-1; d_gene: .; v_gene: TRBV9